A single T cell receptor (beta chain) is shown here with its context. These data come from a study of blood T cell repertoires in COVID-19. Study context: Specimens from acute and convalescent COVID-19 originated in the United States, Italy and Spain.

Germline-derived CDR1 and CDR2 are KGHSH and LQKENI. The CDR3 is made up of 13 amino acids. The V segment lost 6 bases and the J segment 8 bases; nucleotides outside the gene matches: 3. Those enrolled in Seattle joined during active infection and were followed longitudinally afterward. In the source study's methods: Reference gene primer amplification yielded estimated nucleated cell counts. Repertoires were generated with immunoSEQ multiplex PCR, while TCRdb's copy carries only in-frame clones and drops some. That table furnishes V, J and clone size, whereas the DNA furnished D and trimming. Among 190,000 or so clones, around 81% were seen once, and the ten largest hold 0.85% to 0.95%.

The chain links TRBV18 to TRBJ1-4; 10 nucleotides agree with TRBD1. The receptor was derived from a man aged 60-69 years with COVID-19, enrolled during active disease. The sample was peripheral blood. The CDR3 DNA sequence: TGTGCCAGCTCGCAGGGACAGGGGGAAAAACTGTTTTTT. This gives the protein CASSQGQGEKLFF.